The clone carrying this TCR beta chain has a handful of counts. The sample is drawn from a study of identical twins. TCRdb fed the 5' RACE reads into MiXCR, producing one record per CDR3 protein. The sample holds just over 450,000 distinct CDR3 sequences; about 14% are singletons and the top ten take approximately 0.52%. A further study also used this sample, focusing on yellow fever vaccine responses in identical twins.

What was sequenced was CD4+ T cells sorted from blood. The receptor's source is a woman aged 18-30 years in good health.

The chain's CDR3 is CASSLLRSPSYEQYF. CDR3 coding DNA: TGTGCCAGCAGCTTATTGCGTTCTCCCTCCTACGAGCAGTACTTC. The rearrangement links TRBV7-8 to TRBJ2-7; unclear D gene. The germline V and J ends were trimmed by 2 bases and 0 bases, with 11 bases remaining between them. The germline V gene has CDR1 SGHVS and CDR2 FQNEAQ. This CDR3 is built from 15 residues.